These 17 T cell receptor beta chains were sequenced from one sample in a study of blood T cell repertoires in COVID-19 (dated by TCRdb to 2018 to 2020). Libraries were constructed by the immunoSEQ multiplex PCR assay. Not all clones reach the TCRdb copy of this immuneACCESS table, which keeps in-frame sequences only. Checked studies attribute under half of the gap to unresolved V genes and leave the rest unexplained. This sample is represented by some 97,000 clones; approximately 93% of them were singletons. Clones ranked in the top ten supply 0.85% to 1% of the sample. The sequencing input was peripheral blood. The receptors come from a man aged 55 to 70 with acute or convalescent COVID-19.

The chain joins TRBV28 to TRBJ2-7; 8 bases are shared with TRBD1. With V trimmed by 2 bases and J by 0 bases, 3 bases remained unmatched. Per germline, CDR1 MDHEN and CDR2 SYDVKM. CDR3 length equals 15 residues. CDR3 sequence (DNA): TGTGCCAGCAGTTTAGTCGGACAGGGCTCCTACGAGCAGTACTTC. Translated, it gives CASSLVGQGSYEQYF.

The chain couples TRBV10-3 to TRBJ2-2; tentative D call: TRBD2 (6 bases). Per the germline V gene, CDR1 is ENHRY and CDR2 is SYGVKD. The ends were cut back, 3 bases at V and 2 bases at J, with 13 bases in the middle. The CDR3 is made up of 16 amino acids. CDR3 coding DNA: TGTGCCATCAGTGATGGAGTAGCGGTCAACACCGGGGAGCTGTTTTTT. Translation gives CAISDGVAVNTGELFF.

This chain links TRBV15 with TRBJ1-1; 8 positions agree with TRBD1. The CDR3 spans 13 residues. Losses at the gene ends were 6 bases for V and 7 bases for J; bases not matched to a gene: 7. Germline V gene data show CDR1 as LNHNV and CDR2 as YYDKDF (reference sequence). CDR3 DNA sequence: TGTGCCACCAGGCGGACAGGGTTTGGTGAAGCTTTCTTT. It translates to CATRRTGFGEAFF.

This clone was observed once. V is TRBV6-5 and J is TRBJ1-1; TRBD1 agrees at 7 bases. Germline V gene sequence: CDR1 MNHEY, CDR2 SVGAGI. The CDR3 is made up of 13 amino acids. Trimming took 8 bases from V and 6 from J; bases not matched to a gene: 9. As DNA, the CDR3 is TGTGCCAGCCTCAAACAGGGGACCTCTGAAGCTTTCTTT. This encodes CASLKQGTSEAFF.

This sequence joins TRBV19 and TRBJ1-6; D is unresolved. The CDR3 consists of 15 residues. Germline V lookup: CDR1 LNHDA, CDR2 SQIVND (reference sequence). With 7 bases removed from V and 6 bases from J, the gap between germline ends came to 16 bases. CDR3 in amino acids: CASKNPERVNSPLHF. In DNA form, the CDR3 reads TGTGCCAGTAAAAACCCAGAGAGGGTTAATTCACCCCTCCACTTT.

The chain combines TRBV20-1 with TRBJ2-1, with 11 bases identical to TRBD2. Per germline, CDR1 DFQATT and CDR2 SNEGSKA (reference sequence). V lost 3 bases to trimming and J lost 6 bases; unmatched junction nucleotides: 7. The CDR3 spans 15 residues. For the CDR3, the DNA is TGCAGTGCTAGTTCGACTAGCGGGACCCTCAATGAGCAGTTCTTC. Its translation: CSASSTSGTLNEQFF.

This clone was counted a single time. J is TRBJ2-2 and V is TRBV30, with D perhaps TRBD1 (7 bases). The CDR3 is 14 amino acids. Germline CDR1 reads GTSNPN; CDR2 reads SVGIG (reference sequence). V was cut by 1 base and J by 3 bases, with 9 bases left in between. CDR3 in DNA: TGTGCCTGGAGTGCCAGGGGGGACACCGGGGAGCTGTTTTTT. Translated: CAWSARGDTGELFF. Looking up the rest from reference TRBV30 and TRBJ2-2 gives the full variable domain: SQTIHQWPATLVQPVGSPLSLECTVEGTSNPNLYWYRQAAGRGLQLLFYSVGIGQISSEVPQNLSASRPQDRQFILSSKKLLLSDSGFYLCAWSARGDTGELFFGEGSRLTVL.

V and J are TRBV27 and TRBJ2-1; possibly TRBD1 for D (5 bases). The CDR3 loop spans 16 amino acids. Germline V CDR1 and CDR2: MNHEY, SMNVEV (reference sequence). Trimming left V 4 bases short and J 7 bases short, with 20 bases between. The CDR3, as DNA: TGTGCCAGCAGTTCTTTCTTTTATGGGGCCAGAAATGAGCAGTTCTTC. It yields the protein CASSSFFYGARNEQFF.

The sample holds one count of this clone. The chain has TRBV12-3 or TRBV12-4 and TRBJ1-1; D not certain. This CDR3 has 13 amino acids. The germline V and J ends were trimmed by 6 bases and 0 bases, with 8 bases remaining between them. CDR3 sequence: CASSPGVNTEAFF. The CDR3 DNA follows: TGTGCCAGCAGCCCCGGGGTGAACACTGAAGCTTTCTTT.

This clone was seen just once. This sequence joins TRBV10-3 and TRBJ2-2, with D possibly matching TRBD1 (6 bases). The V gene's germline CDR1 is ENHRY and CDR2 SYGVKD. The CDR3 is 12 amino acids. The ends were cut back, 11 bases at V and 3 bases at J, with 10 bases in the middle. The CDR3, as DNA: TGTGCCGTGGGGGCTGACACCGGGGAGCTGTTTTTT. This sequence encodes CAVGADTGELFF.

A remark on this clone: This sample includes further DNA sequences coding for the same CDR3. J is TRBJ1-5 and V is TRBV28; a weak D match, TRBD1 (5 bases). The CDR3 loop spans 14 amino acids. Trimming took off 5 bases at V and 1 base at J, with 9 bases between the two ends. The V gene's germline CDR1 is MDHEN and CDR2 SYDVKM. The CDR3: CASSPGGSNQPQHF. CDR3 DNA: TGTGCCAGCAGTCCGGGGGGGAGCAATCAGCCCCAGCATTTT.

The chain employs TRBV9 and TRBJ2-3; weak D call: TRBD2 (5 bases). Germline V CDR1 and CDR2: SGDLS, YYNGEE. Trimming left V 0 bases short and J 7 bases short, with 15 bases between. The CDR3 has 15 amino acids. The chain's CDR3 is CASSVEPTRPNTQYF. In DNA, the CDR3 is TGTGCCAGCAGCGTAGAACCCACTAGACCAAATACGCAGTATTTT.

This rearrangement joins TRBV29-1 to TRBJ1-4, with D maybe TRBD1 (5 bases). Germline CDR1 is SQVTM and CDR2 is ANQGSEA. V shed 2 bases and J shed 12 bases, with 10 bases lying between them. The CDR3 extends over 11 amino acids. The CDR3 DNA reads TGCAGCGTTGAACAGGGAATGGAACTGTTTTTT. Protein product: CSVEQGMELFF.

The chain joins TRBV14 to TRBJ2-1, with TRBD2 matching 11 bases. Per the germline V gene, CDR1 is SGHDN and CDR2 is FVKESK. With V trimmed by 7 bases and J by 3 bases, 5 bases remained unmatched. The CDR3 loop spans 15 amino acids. The CDR3 here is CASTRLAGGYNEQFF. The CDR3 nucleotides are TGTGCCAGCACCCGGCTAGCGGGAGGCTACAATGAGCAGTTCTTC.

This clone was detected only once. The J gene is TRBJ2-7, the V gene TRBV12-3 or TRBV12-4, with D possibly TRBD2 on 5 matching bases. CDR3 length: 12 amino acids. Trimming pared 5 bases from V and 4 bases from J, leaving 9 bases between. CDR3: CASSRGGYEQYV. For the CDR3, the DNA is TGTGCCAGCAGTCGCGGAGGTTACGAGCAGTACGTC.

The chain has TRBV9 and TRBJ2-2; 9 nucleotides match TRBD1. Per the germline V gene, CDR1 is SGDLS and CDR2 is YYNGEE. The CDR3 runs to 17 residues. V gave up 7 bases and J gave up 2 bases; unmatched junction bases: 12. The CDR3 bases are TGTGCCAGCGGGTCCCCGGCGGGACAGGGTAACACCGGGGAGCTGTTTTTT. It encodes CASGSPAGQGNTGELFF.

V usage is TRBV9 and J usage is TRBJ2-6, with 10 bases identical to TRBD1. The CDR3 is 16 residues long. V dropped 3 bases and J dropped 3; count of bases not matched to a gene: 3. CDR1 SGDLS and CDR2 YYNGEE come from the germline V gene. The CDR3 DNA follows: TGTGCCAGCAGCGATGACAGGGGGCATGGGGCCAACGTCCTGACTTTC. Translated: CASSDDRGHGANVLTF.